This is a list of T cell receptor beta chains from one sample in a study of T cell clones after liver transplantation. Method: immunoSEQ multiplex PCR; TCRdb's copy keeps in-frame clones and lacks some. The sample yields around 71,000 clones, roughly 80% seen once. The sample here was CD4+ T cells from blood, taken 12 months after liver transplant. The receptor set was obtained from a human patient who received a liver transplant. Some T cells may have originated in the graft donor. CDR3s include the opening cysteine and the closing phenylalanine or tryptophan. Fields, in order: CDR3 length, D gene, J gene, V gene, clone size, CDR3 DNA, CDR3 protein. The D gene is left open where the match is weak. Size values are once, few and many counts, or a class for expanded clones, and some rows have none.

>17|TRBD2|TRBJ2-1|TRBV11-1|NA
TGTGCCAGCAGCTTGGTAGGCCTAGCGGGACTTTACAATGAGCAGTTCTTC
CASSLVGLAGLYNEQFF
>14|NA|TRBJ1-2|TRBV5-6|NA
TGTGCCAGCAGCTTGGATCGCAGGGGCTATGGCTACACCTTC
CASSLDRRGYGYTF
>15|NA|TRBJ1-1|TRBV5-1|NA
TGCGCCAGCAGCTTTCAGGGACACTCGAACACTGAAGCTTTCTTT
CASSFQGHSNTEAFF
>12|NA|TRBJ1-4|TRBV2|once
TGTGCCAGCAGTCCGGGTAATGAAAAACTGTTTTTT
CASSPGNEKLFF
>13|TRBD1|TRBJ1-2|TRBV29-1|NA
TGCAGCGCGGGGACAGGACCCAACTATGGCTACACCTTC
CSAGTGPNYGYTF
>16|TRBD1|TRBJ2-7|TRBV9|NA
TGTGCCAGCAGCGTAGTCGGCTCAGGGGGCCCCCACGAGCAGTACTTC
CASSVVGSGGPHEQYF
>12|NA|TRBJ1-1|TRBV19|few
TGTGCCAGTAGTTTCAGAAACACTGAAGCTTTCTTT
CASSFRNTEAFF
>15|NA|TRBJ1-5|TRBV5-1|NA
TGCGCCAGCAGCTTGCGGCCCGCGTCCGGTCAGCCCCAGCATTTT
CASSLRPASGQPQHF
>17|NA|TRBJ1-5|TRBV6-1|NA
TGTGCCAGCAGTGCCCTCACCGGGACCCCCAACAATCAGCCCCAGCATTTT
CASSALTGTPNNQPQHF
>16|TRBD2|TRBJ2-2|TRBV19|NA
TGTGCCAGTAGTATAGAGGGAGGGCCGAACACCGGGGAGCTGTTTTTT
CASSIEGGPNTGELFF
>13|NA|TRBJ2-5|TRBV5-1|NA
TGCGCCAGCGGGGGAGTAGGGTCCGAGACCCAGTACTTC
CASGGVGSETQYF
>15|NA|TRBJ2-3|TRBV2|NA
TGTGCCAGCAGCCGTGACAGAGGACGCGCAGATACGCAGTATTTT
CASSRDRGRADTQYF
>15|TRBD2|TRBJ2-7|TRBV7-9|NA
TGTGCCAGCAGCGCTCCGGGACTAGCGGGAGTGGGCAAGTACTTC
CASSAPGLAGVGKYF
>15|TRBD2|TRBJ2-1|TRBV19|few
TGTGCCAGTACCGGGACTAGCGGGAGTGGAGGTGAGCAGTTCTTC
CASTGTSGSGGEQFF
>15|TRBD1|TRBJ1-1|TRBV30|once
TGTGCCTGGAGTGGTATTGGGACAGGGGAAACTGAAGCTTTCTTT
CAWSGIGTGETEAFF
>15|NA|TRBJ2-3|TRBV18|NA
TGTGCCAGCTCACGCTTACAGGACCGCACAGATACGCAGTATTTT
CASSRLQDRTDTQYF
>15|NA|TRBJ1-2|TRBV27|NA
TGTGCCAGCAGTTTCAACGGACAGACGATCTATGGCTACACCTTC
CASSFNGQTIYGYTF
>15|TRBD1|TRBJ1-2|TRBV6-5|NA
TGTGCCAGCAGTTTCGTGTCGGGACAGGGAGGGGGCTACACCTTC
CASSFVSGQGGGYTF
>17|NA|TRBJ2-1|TRBV7-6|NA
TGTGCCAGCAGTTTTATAGGGACTCCCGGGGGCATCGATGAGCAGTTCTTC
CASSFIGTPGGIDEQFF
>14|TRBD1|TRBJ1-1|TRBV10-1|few
TGCGCCAGCAGTGACCGGACAGGGGACACTGAAGCTTTCTTT
CASSDRTGDTEAFF
>13|NA|TRBJ2-7|TRBV28|NA
TGTGCCAGCAGTATCCCCCGGCGGCACGAGCAGTACTTC
CASSIPRRHEQYF
>17|TRBD1|TRBJ1-2|TRBV5-1|NA
TGCGCCAGCAGCTTGGTTGGTGTGGAGGGGGCGGGATATGGCTACACCTTC
CASSLVGVEGAGYGYTF
>15|TRBD1|TRBJ2-7|TRBV27|NA
TGTGCCAGCAGTCCTCGGACAGGGTTGAGCTACGAGCAGTACTTC
CASSPRTGLSYEQYF
>13|NA|TRBJ1-5|TRBV6-5|NA
TGTGCCAGCAGTTACGGGGGCAATCAGCCCCAGCATTTT
CASSYGGNQPQHF
>11|NA|TRBJ1-4|TRBV29-1|NA
TGCAGCGTTGGTCTCCACGAAAAACTGTTTTTT
CSVGLHEKLFF
>16|TRBD1|TRBJ2-2|TRBV7-2|NA
TGTGCCAGCAGCTTAGCTCCGGGACAGGGTTCCAGGGAGCTGTTTTTT
CASSLAPGQGSRELFF
>14|NA|TRBJ2-7|TRBV6-1|NA
TGTGCCAGCAGTATGGGGCGGGGCTCCTACGAGCAGTACTTC
CASSMGRGSYEQYF
>17|NA|TRBJ2-1|TRBV5-1|once
TGCGCCAGCAGCGATCATATAGCGGTGGAGGCGGGCAATGAGCAGTTCTTC
CASSDHIAVEAGNEQFF
>15|NA|TRBJ2-3|TRBV11-2|NA
TGTGCCAGCAGCTTAAGACGGGAGCATGGAGATACGCAGTATTTT
CASSLRREHGDTQYF
>15|TRBD2|TRBJ2-7|TRBV7-3|NA
TGTGCCAGCAGCTTAAATCCAGCGGGAAACAACGAGCAGTACTTC
CASSLNPAGNNEQYF
>15|NA|TRBJ2-4|TRBV19|NA
TGTGCCAGTAGTATGGTGTCAACTCCTAGGGGCATTCAGTACTTC
CASSMVSTPRGIQYF
>15|NA|TRBJ2-3|TRBV19|NA
TGTGCCAGTAGTATGGGTTGGGGTCTAGCGACCACGCAGTATTTT
CASSMGWGLATTQYF
>15|TRBD1|TRBJ2-5|TRBV18|NA
TGTGCCAGCTCACCGATCCGGACAGGACAAGAGACCCAGTACTTC
CASSPIRTGQETQYF
>15|NA|TRBJ1-5|TRBV5-8|NA
TGTGCCAGCAGCTTTACCGGGAATAGCAATCAGCCCCAGCATTTT
CASSFTGNSNQPQHF
>13|NA|TRBJ2-5|TRBV28|NA
TGTGCCAGCAGTATCAGCCTACAAGAGACCCAGTACTTC
CASSISLQETQYF
>15|TRBD1|TRBJ2-2|TRBV7-2|NA
TGTGCCAGCATTTCCGGGACAGGAGACACCGGGGAGCTGTTTTTT
CASISGTGDTGELFF
>14|NA|TRBJ1-1|TRBV6-1|NA
TGTGCCAGCAGTGACCCAGGGAGGCACACTGAAGCTTTCTTT
CASSDPGRHTEAFF
>15|TRBD1|TRBJ1-1|TRBV25-1|NA
TGTGCCAGCAGTGACCCTCGACAGGGAAACACTGAAGCTTTCTTT
CASSDPRQGNTEAFF
>15|NA|TRBJ2-3|TRBV29-1|NA
TGCAGCGTTGTAAGTGGCCGACTGGGAACAGATACGCAGTATTTT
CSVVSGRLGTDTQYF
>11|NA|TRBJ1-5|TRBV28|NA
TGTGCCAGCAGTTTTGGACTCTCCCAGCATTTT
CASSFGLSQHF
>19|NA|TRBJ1-5|TRBV27|NA
TGTGCCAGCAGTTTATACAGGGTACCTAACCTCCCGACCAATCAGCCCCAGCATTTT
CASSLYRVPNLPTNQPQHF
>12|NA|TRBJ1-5|TRBV7-8|NA
TGTGCCAGCAGCTTAAACTCTCAGCCCCAGCATTTT
CASSLNSQPQHF
>13|NA|TRBJ2-3|TRBV10-2|NA
TGCGCCAGCAGTGATGTCCGTCAGGGAACGCAGTATTTT
CASSDVRQGTQYF
>13|NA|TRBJ1-2|TRBV6-6|NA
TGTGCCACGCTTCGGGGCGGGGCCTATGGCTACACCTTC
CATLRGGAYGYTF
>20|TRBD1|TRBJ2-3|TRBV4-3|NA
TGCGCCAGCAGCCAAGATTTAAGACAGGGATCAGGATCAGGCACAGATACGCAGTATTTT
CASSQDLRQGSGSGTDTQYF